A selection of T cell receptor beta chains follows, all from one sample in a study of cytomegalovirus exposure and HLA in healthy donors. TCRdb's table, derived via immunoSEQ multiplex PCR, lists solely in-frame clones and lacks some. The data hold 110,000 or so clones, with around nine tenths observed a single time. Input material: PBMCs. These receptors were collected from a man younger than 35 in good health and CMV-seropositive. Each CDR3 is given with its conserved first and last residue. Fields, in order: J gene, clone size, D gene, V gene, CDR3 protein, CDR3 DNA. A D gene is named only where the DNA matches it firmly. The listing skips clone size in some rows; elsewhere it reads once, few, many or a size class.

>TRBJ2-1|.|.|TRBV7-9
CASSLLGTRVRNEQFF
TGTGCCAGCAGCTTACTTGGTACGAGGGTAAGGAATGAGCAGTTCTTC
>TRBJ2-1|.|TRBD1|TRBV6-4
CASSDSTGGYNEQFF
TGTGCCAGCAGTGACTCGACAGGGGGCTACAATGAGCAGTTCTTC
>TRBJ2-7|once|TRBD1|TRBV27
CASSLSGTGGHEQYF
TGTGCCAGCAGTTTGTCCGGGACAGGGGGGCACGAGCAGTACTTC
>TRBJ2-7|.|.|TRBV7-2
CASSADRGGTYEQYF
TGTGCCAGCAGCGCCGATCGGGGCGGGACCTACGAGCAGTACTTC
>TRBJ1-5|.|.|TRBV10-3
CAISGGLGWDQPQHF
TGTGCCATCAGTGGGGGACTAGGTTGGGATCAGCCCCAGCATTTT
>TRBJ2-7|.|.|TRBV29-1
CSADQGGREQYF
TGCAGCGCCGATCAGGGGGGACGGGAGCAGTACTTC
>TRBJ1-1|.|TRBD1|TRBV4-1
CASSHRQGANTEAFF
TGCGCCAGCAGCCACCGACAGGGCGCGAACACTGAAGCTTTCTTT
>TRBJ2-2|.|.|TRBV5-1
CASSWLGAANTGELFF
TGCGCCAGCAGCTGGCTGGGGGCTGCGAACACCGGGGAGCTGTTTTTT
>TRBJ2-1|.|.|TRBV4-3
CASSQDLSSYNEQFF
TGCGCCAGCAGCCAAGACCTAAGCTCCTACAATGAGCAGTTCTTC
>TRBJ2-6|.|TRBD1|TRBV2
CASSRQGYSGANVLTF
TGTGCCAGCAGTAGACAGGGATACTCTGGGGCCAACGTCCTGACTTTC
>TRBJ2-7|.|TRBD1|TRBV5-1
CASSPTGEVGDEQYF
TGCGCCAGCAGCCCGACAGGGGAGGTCGGGGACGAGCAGTACTTC
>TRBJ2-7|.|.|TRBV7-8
CASSQQGTPYEQYF
TGTGCCAGCAGCCAACAGGGTACCCCCTACGAGCAGTACTTC
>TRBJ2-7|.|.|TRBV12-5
CASAQVQYEAQYYEQYF
TGTGCTAGTGCACAGGTCCAATACGAAGCCCAATACTACGAGCAGTACTTC
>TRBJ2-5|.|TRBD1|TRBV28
CASSTPGTGGGTQYF
TGTGCCAGCAGCACTCCCGGGACAGGGGGAGGGACCCAGTACTTC
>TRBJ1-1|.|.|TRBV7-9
CASSLWGQASLEAFF
TGTGCCAGCAGCTTATGGGGGCAGGCCAGCCTAGAAGCTTTCTTT
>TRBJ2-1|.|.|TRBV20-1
CSAWDSRSVF
TGCAGTGCTTGGGACTCCAGGTCGGTCTTC
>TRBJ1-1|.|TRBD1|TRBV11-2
CASSFPLGQLNTEAFF
TGTGCCAGCAGCTTCCCTCTGGGACAGTTGAACACTGAAGCTTTCTTT
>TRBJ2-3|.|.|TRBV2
CASHGLDTQYF
TGTGCCAGCCACGGACTTGATACGCAGTATTTT